These T cell receptor beta chains were read from a single sample in a study of blood T cell repertoires in COVID-19. Libraries were prepared by immunoSEQ multiplex PCR; TCRdb keeps only in-frame clonotypes and omits some of them. The sample has roughly 140,000 clones, approximately 80% seen once. The sample was peripheral blood. The receptors originated from a man in his sixties with acute or convalescent COVID-19. The CDR3 runs from the conserved cysteine through the conserved F or W. A D gene is named only where the DNA matches it firmly. Part of the rows lack a size; the others show once, few, many or a class for expanded clones.

>NA|TRBJ1-6|TRBV28|TRBD1
CASSFHRTGGFNSPLHF
TGTGCCAGCAGTTTCCACCGGACAGGGGGTTTTAATTCACCCCTCCACTTT
>NA|TRBJ2-1|TRBV18|TRBD2
CASSPSVGQGTSGRNNEQFF
TGTGCCAGCTCCCCCAGCGTGGGGCAGGGGACTAGCGGGAGGAATAATGAGCAGTTCTTC
>once|TRBJ1-2|TRBV19|NA
CATRSTGLPQANYGYTF
TGTGCCACCAGATCGACAGGCCTTCCTCAAGCTAACTATGGCTACACCTTC
>NA|TRBJ2-1|TRBV4-3|NA
CASSQDLYSGSSYNEQFF
TGCGCCAGCAGCCAAGATTTATATTCGGGGTCCTCCTACAATGAGCAGTTCTTC
>NA|TRBJ2-1|TRBV3-1/TRBV3-2|TRBD2
CASSPLSGASSYNEQFF
TGTGCCAGCAGCCCTTTAAGCGGGGCTAGCTCCTACAATGAGCAGTTCTTC
>NA|TRBJ2-2|TRBV7-2|TRBD2
CASSSNGLVGGELFF
TGTGCCAGCAGCTCAAATGGACTAGTCGGCGGGGAGCTGTTTTTT
>NA|TRBJ2-1|TRBV7-2|NA
CASSPERLSYNEQFF
TGTGCCAGCAGCCCGGAGCGCCTCTCCTACAATGAGCAGTTCTTC
>few|TRBJ2-2|TRBV25-1|NA
CASSNHRAGELFF
TGTGCCAGCAGTAATCACAGGGCCGGGGAGCTGTTTTTT
>NA|TRBJ1-2|TRBV28|NA
CASTPGGNYGYTF
TGTGCCAGCACCCCTGGGGGGAACTATGGCTACACCTTC
>few|TRBJ2-5|TRBV2|TRBD2
CASSDVRGGETQYF
TGTGCCAGCAGTGATGTACGGGGGGGGGAGACCCAGTACTTC
>NA|TRBJ1-2|TRBV10-3|TRBD1
CAISVATGGQGYTF
TGTGCCATCAGTGTTGCGACAGGGGGACAAGGCTACACCTTC
>NA|TRBJ2-7|TRBV30|TRBD2
CAWSGRTSGRALSYEQYF
TGTGCCTGGAGTGGACGGACTAGCGGGAGGGCCCTCTCCTACGAGCAGTACTTC
>NA|TRBJ2-7|TRBV18|TRBD2
CASSPGLASSYEQYF
TGTGCCAGCTCACCGGGACTAGCCTCCTCCTACGAGCAGTACTTC
>NA|TRBJ2-7|TRBV20-1|TRBD2
CSASGREGSYEQYF
TGCAGTGCTAGTGGGCGGGAGGGATCCTACGAGCAGTACTTC
>NA|TRBJ2-7|TRBV7-2|TRBD2
CASSLGGGTPYEQYF
TGTGCCAGCAGCCTTGGCGGGGGGACTCCCTACGAGCAGTACTTC
>NA|TRBJ1-1|TRBV13|NA
CASSSGRRGDEAFF
TGTGCCAGCAGCTCGGGACGGAGGGGCGATGAAGCTTTCTTT
>NA|TRBJ1-6|TRBV7-7|TRBD1
CASSTGDNSPLHF
TGTGCTAGCTCGACAGGGGACAATTCACCCCTCCACTTT
>NA|TRBJ2-5|TRBV9|TRBD2
CASSVDNGEGETQYF
TGTGCCAGCAGCGTAGACAACGGGGAGGGGGAGACCCAGTACTTC
>NA|TRBJ2-1|TRBV7-8|TRBD2
CASSVVAGGHEQFF
TGTGCCAGCTCAGTCGTGGCGGGAGGACATGAGCAGTTCTTC
>NA|TRBJ2-7|TRBV28|NA
CASSQPVRSSYEQYF
TGTGCCAGCAGCCAACCCGTCAGAAGCTCCTACGAGCAGTACTTC
>NA|TRBJ1-2|TRBV18|TRBD1
CASSPGTGKSYGYTF
TGTGCCAGCTCACCAGGGACAGGGAAGTCCTATGGCTACACCTTC
>NA|TRBJ2-1|TRBV6-5|NA
CASSYTRASPKFF
TGTGCCAGCAGCTACACTAGGGCCTCACCTAAGTTCTTC
>NA|TRBJ2-7|TRBV5-6|TRBD1
CASSLYGTGWVYEQYF
TGTGCCAGCAGCTTGTACGGGACAGGGTGGGTCTACGAGCAGTACTTC
>NA|TRBJ2-3|TRBV4-1|TRBD2
CASSQVRGGTDTQYF
TGCGCCAGCAGCCAAGTCCGGGGGGGCACAGATACGCAGTATTTT
>NA|TRBJ1-2|TRBV19|NA
CASSIRQPRGGYTF
TGTGCCAGTAGTATAAGACAGCCCCGTGGAGGCTACACCTTC
>NA|TRBJ1-5|TRBV5-8|TRBD1
CASSLDVGQGAQPQHF
TGTGCCAGCAGCTTGGATGTGGGACAGGGGGCTCAGCCCCAGCATTTT
>NA|TRBJ2-3|TRBV18|NA
CASSPNGAWADTQYF
TGTGCCAGCTCACCAAACGGAGCCTGGGCAGATACGCAGTATTTT
>NA|TRBJ2-2|TRBV29-1|TRBD1
CSAWTGPGELFF
TGCAGCGCCTGGACAGGGCCCGGGGAGCTGTTTTTT
>NA|TRBJ2-1|TRBV11-3|TRBD1
CASSSDRGNEQFF
TGTGCCAGCAGCTCGGACAGGGGGAATGAGCAGTTCTTC
>NA|TRBJ1-5|TRBV6-2/TRBV6-3|NA
CASSYSKGAGNQPQHF
TGTGCCAGCAGTTACTCGAAGGGAGCGGGCAATCAGCCCCAGCATTTT
>NA|TRBJ1-6|TRBV28|NA
CASSYSNSPLHF
TGTGCCAGCAGCTACAGTAATTCACCCCTCCACTTT
>NA|TRBJ2-7|TRBV7-2|TRBD2
CASSLGGAGEQYF
TGTGCCAGCAGCTTAGGGGGAGCGGGAGAGCAGTACTTC
>NA|TRBJ1-5|TRBV12-3/TRBV12-4|NA
CASRAGVQPQHF
TGTGCCAGCAGGGCAGGGGTGCAGCCCCAGCATTTT
>few|TRBJ1-5|TRBV6-5|NA
CASRTGNNQPQHF
TGTGCCAGCAGGACCGGGAACAATCAGCCCCAGCATTTT
>NA|TRBJ1-5|TRBV28|NA
CASSPHRAGRGQPQHF
TGTGCCAGCAGTCCCCACAGGGCGGGGAGGGGTCAGCCCCAGCATTTT
>NA|TRBJ1-3|TRBV12-3/TRBV12-4|NA
CASGAGNTIYF
TGTGCCAGCGGAGCTGGAAACACCATATATTTT
>NA|TRBJ1-2|TRBV19|NA
CASSLLANYGYTF
TGTGCCAGTAGTTTGCTAGCTAACTATGGCTACACCTTC
>NA|TRBJ1-2|TRBV24-1|NA
CATSSPQGSLSYGYTF
TGTGCCACCAGTTCTCCACAGGGTTCCCTTTCCTATGGCTACACCTTC
>NA|TRBJ1-6|TRBV27|TRBD1
CASSMQGAMNSPLHF
TGTGCCAGCAGTATGCAGGGGGCGATGAATTCACCCCTCCACTTT
>NA|TRBJ1-2|TRBV4-1|NA
CASSQELGRNYGYTF
TGCGCCAGCAGCCAAGAATTGGGCCGAAACTATGGCTACACCTTC
>NA|TRBJ1-5|TRBV4-1|NA
CASSLDSGQPQHF
TGCGCCAGCAGCCTTGACAGCGGGCAGCCCCAGCATTTT
>NA|TRBJ2-2|TRBV11-3|NA
CASSREGATGELFF
TGTGCCAGCAGCCGGGAGGGGGCAACCGGGGAGCTGTTTTTT
>NA|TRBJ2-3|TRBV4-1|NA
CASSPRSGGTDTQYF
TGCGCCAGCAGCCCAAGGTCGGGGGGCACAGATACGCAGTATTTT
>NA|TRBJ2-2|TRBV4-2|NA
CASSQGLGTSNTGELFF
TGTGCCAGCAGCCAGGGGTTGGGGACTTCGAACACCGGGGAGCTGTTTTTT
>NA|TRBJ2-7|TRBV5-4|TRBD1
CASSLEGTGRYEQYF
TGTGCCAGCAGCTTGGAAGGGACAGGGCGGTACGAGCAGTACTTC
>NA|TRBJ1-2|TRBV28|NA
CASRTPGGYGYTF
TGTGCCAGCAGGACCCCCGGGGGCTATGGCTACACCTTC
>NA|TRBJ1-1|TRBV7-9|TRBD1
CASSSRDRGLFTEAFF
TGTGCCAGCAGCTCCCGGGACAGGGGTTTGTTCACTGAAGCTTTCTTT
>NA|TRBJ2-7|TRBV6-5|NA
CATQGTSYEQYF
TGTGCCACTCAGGGGACCTCCTACGAGCAGTACTTC